The T cell receptor beta chain under discussion was sequenced for a study of Ad26.COV2.S vaccination and SARS-CoV-2 variants. Sequencing was performed with immunoSEQ multiplex PCR; in TCRdb, only in-frame clones are kept and a portion is missing. The sample carries about 180,000 clones, 87% recorded once. Per the germline V gene, CDR1 is SEHNR and CDR2 is FQNEAQ (reference sequence). CDR3 length equals 15 residues. Trimming removed 7 bases from V and 4 bases from J; junction bases left unmatched: 11. This sequence was found in a human donor who had recovered from COVID-19. The sequences come from peripheral blood, collected after recovery from COVID-19. The rearrangement joins TRBV7-9 to TRBJ1-1, with 8 bases fitting TRBD1. The CDR3 DNA sequence: TGTGCCAGCACTGGGCAGGGGGCGTCTGGCACTGAAGCTTTCTTT. Protein: CASTGQGASGTEAFF.